Each of the 3 T cell receptor beta chains below was sequenced from the same sample in a study of shared clonotypes between healthy human individuals (dated by TCRdb to the early 2020s). The library was produced with the immunoSEQ multiplex PCR assay. This is the immuneACCESS table as TCRdb keeps it, with only in-frame sequences that have V and J called. A part of the clones is gone; compared with another copy, unresolved V genes explain less than half, and the rest is unexplained. The sample table contains 2 million to 3 million clones; only one count was recorded for around 94% of them. The biggest ten clones account for over 0.12% of the sample. Sequencing input: naive CD4+ T cells sorted from blood. This sample's cell subset or site label indicates: CD45RA+ positively selected. The receptors here all came from a man between 18 and 35 years old in good health.

V usage is TRBV19 and J usage is TRBJ1-1, with D possibly being TRBD1 (6 bases). Trimming stripped 4 bases from V and 3 bases from J, with 15 bases between. The CDR3 covers 15 residues. Germline V gives CDR1 LNHDA, CDR2 SQIVND (reference sequence). In nucleotides, the CDR3 is TGTGCCAGTAGTAAATCAGGGGTGGGCTACACTGAAGCTTTCTTT. This translates into CASSKSGVGYTEAFF.

The chain carries TRBV19 and TRBJ2-5; 11 bases are a match to TRBD1. Losses at the gene ends were 2 bases for V and 3 bases for J; bases not matched to a gene: 5. CDR1 LNHDA and CDR2 SQIVND come from the germline V gene (reference sequence). This CDR3 comprises 16 residues. In DNA, the CDR3 is TGTGCCAGTAGTATAAGAAGGACAGGGGGCGAAGAGACCCAGTACTTC. Amino acid sequence: CASSIRRTGGEETQYF.

As for this clone: Other DNA variants within this sample encode the same CDR3. This chain joins TRBV5-1 and TRBJ1-1; 8 positions match TRBD1. The germline V gene has CDR1 SGHRS and CDR2 YFSETQ. The length of the CDR3 is 14 residues. V gave up 4 bases and J gave up 1 base; unmatched junction bases: 3. CDR3 loop: CASSRTGGNTEAFF. The CDR3, as DNA: TGCGCCAGCAGCAGAACAGGGGGGAACACTGAAGCTTTCTTT.